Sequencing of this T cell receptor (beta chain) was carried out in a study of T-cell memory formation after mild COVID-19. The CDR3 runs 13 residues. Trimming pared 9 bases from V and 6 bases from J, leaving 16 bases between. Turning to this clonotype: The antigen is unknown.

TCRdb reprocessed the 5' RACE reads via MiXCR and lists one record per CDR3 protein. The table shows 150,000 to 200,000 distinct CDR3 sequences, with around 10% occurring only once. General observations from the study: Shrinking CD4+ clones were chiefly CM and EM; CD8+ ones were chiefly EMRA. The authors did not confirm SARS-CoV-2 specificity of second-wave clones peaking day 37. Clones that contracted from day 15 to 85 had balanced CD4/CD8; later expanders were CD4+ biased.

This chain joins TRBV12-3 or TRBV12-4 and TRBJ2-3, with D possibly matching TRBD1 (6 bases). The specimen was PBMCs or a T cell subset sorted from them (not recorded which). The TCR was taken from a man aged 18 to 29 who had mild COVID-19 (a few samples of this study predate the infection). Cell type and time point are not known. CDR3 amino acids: CARDRTPDDTQYF. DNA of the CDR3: TGTGCCAGAGACAGGACCCCAGACGATACGCAGTATTTT.